The TCR beta chain described here comes from a study of human T cells and chemical hapten exposure. The junction had 3 bases not matched to a gene; V was cut back by 7 bases and J by 9 bases. The CDR3 has 11 residues. This clonotype appeared a few times. Unfractionated whole blood yielded the extracted total RNA. TCRdb reanalysed the 5' RACE reads using MiXCR and keeps one entry per CDR3 protein. The sample includes approximately 80,000 distinct CDR3 sequences, roughly 15% of them seen just once. The clonotype comes from a female donor in good health. This chain links TRBV12-3 or TRBV12-4 with TRBJ2-1; 7 bases match TRBD2. The CDR3 spells CASTPGGEQFF. CDR3 DNA: TGTGCCAGCACTCCGGGGGGTGAGCAGTTCTTC.